In its sample, the clone carrying this T cell receptor (beta chain) was seen many times. No antigen is known for it. This sample was taken from a study of T cells in Graves' hyperthyroidism and ophthalmopathy. Study conclusions and caveats: Ophthalmopathy and stable hyperthyroidism were told apart by a 13 V-J model.

RNA transcripts were the template for amplifying TCR beta CDR3 regions. TCR CDR3 regions were first amplified by RT-PCR with HTBI primers. One entry per CDR3 protein, called by TCRdb with MiXCR from the multiplex PCR reads. The sample lists around 610,000 distinct CDR3 sequences; under 15% were seen once. The sample consisted of blood. The TCR originated in a woman between 40 and 55 years old with Graves' ophthalmopathy.

The CDR3 DNA reads TGTGCCAGCACCAGAAGCATGAACACTGAAGCTTTCTTT. Translated, it gives CASTRSMNTEAFF. This chain uses TRBV12-3 or TRBV12-4 with TRBJ1-1; D is unresolved. There are 13 residues in the CDR3. Trimming pared 7 bases from V and 0 bases from J, leaving 9 bases between.